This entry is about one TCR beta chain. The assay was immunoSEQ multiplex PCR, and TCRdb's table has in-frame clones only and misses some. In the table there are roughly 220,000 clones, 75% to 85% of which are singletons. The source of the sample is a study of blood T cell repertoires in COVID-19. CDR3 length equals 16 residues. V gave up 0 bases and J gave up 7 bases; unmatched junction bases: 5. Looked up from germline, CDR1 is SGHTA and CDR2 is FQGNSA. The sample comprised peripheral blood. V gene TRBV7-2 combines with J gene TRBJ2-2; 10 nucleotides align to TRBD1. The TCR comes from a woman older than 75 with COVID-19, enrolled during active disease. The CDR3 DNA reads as TGTGCCAGCAGCTTAGCGGGGACAGGGGTTTTCGGGGAGCTGTTTTTT. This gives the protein CASSLAGTGVFGELFF.